This T cell receptor (beta chain) was identified in a study of shared clonotypes between healthy human individuals. Per germline, CDR1 MDHEN and CDR2 SYDVKM. Germline trimming cut 8 bases from V and 7 bases from J; bases unmatched to any gene: 5. The CDR3 runs 13 residues. Clones were read by immunoSEQ multiplex PCR, and TCRdb kept only the in-frame ones, dropping some. The sample contains roughly 510,000 clones, 60% to 80% of which appear only once. This clone was picked up a small number of times. Its antigen is not known. Study results and caveats: Clonotype sharing among donors was thought likely to change with sequencing depth.

All donors qualified as healthy HIV-negative adults and had experienced no recent acute infections or vaccinations. The sequencing sample was made of PBMCs. The rearrangement joins TRBV28 to TRBJ1-4; the match to TRBD1 covers 9 bases. This receptor was obtained from a woman between 40 and 50 years old in good health. Some clones in this sample may be carry-over from other donors' samples. The chain's CDR3 is CASEDRGIEKLFF. The CDR3 nucleotides read TGTGCCAGCGAGGACAGGGGAATTGAAAAACTGTTTTTT. The variable domain in full, completed from reference TRBV28 and TRBJ1-4, reads DVKVTQSSRYLVKRTGEKVFLECVQDMDHENMFWYRQDPGLGLRLIYFSYDVKMKEKGDIPEGYSVSREKKERFSLILESASTNQTSMYLCASEDRGIEKLFFGSGTQLSVL.